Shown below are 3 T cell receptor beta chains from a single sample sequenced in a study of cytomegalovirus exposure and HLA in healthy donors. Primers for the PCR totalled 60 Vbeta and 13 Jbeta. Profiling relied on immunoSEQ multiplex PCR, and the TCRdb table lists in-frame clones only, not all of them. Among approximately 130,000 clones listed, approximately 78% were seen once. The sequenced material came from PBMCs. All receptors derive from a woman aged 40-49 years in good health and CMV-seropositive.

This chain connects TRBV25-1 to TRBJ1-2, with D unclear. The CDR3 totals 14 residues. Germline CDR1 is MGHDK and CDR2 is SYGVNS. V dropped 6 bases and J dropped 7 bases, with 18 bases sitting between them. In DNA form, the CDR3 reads TGTGCCAGCAGCCGCGTGGGCGGTCGGGGTGGCTACACCTTC. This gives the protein CASSRVGGRGGYTF.

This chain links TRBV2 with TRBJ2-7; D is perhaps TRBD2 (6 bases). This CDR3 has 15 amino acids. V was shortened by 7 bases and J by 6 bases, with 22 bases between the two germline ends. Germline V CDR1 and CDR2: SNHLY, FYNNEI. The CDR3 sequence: CASIEFGREDPEQYF. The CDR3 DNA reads TGTGCCAGCATCGAATTTGGCAGGGAGGACCCCGAGCAGTACTTC. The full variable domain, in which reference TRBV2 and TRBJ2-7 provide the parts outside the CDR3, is EPEVTQTPSHQVTQMGQEVILRCVPISNHLYFYWYRQILGQKVEFLVSFYNNEISEKSEIFDDQFSVERPDGSNFTLKIRSTKLEDSAMYFCASIEFGREDPEQYFGPGTRLTVT.

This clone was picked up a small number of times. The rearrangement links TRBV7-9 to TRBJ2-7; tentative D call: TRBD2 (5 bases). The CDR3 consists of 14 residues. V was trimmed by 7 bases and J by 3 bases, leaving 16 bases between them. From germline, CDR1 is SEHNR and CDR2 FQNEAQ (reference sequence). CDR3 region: CASTPSVRDYEQYF. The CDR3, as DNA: TGTGCCAGCACCCCCTCGGTACGGGACTACGAGCAGTACTTC.